This T cell receptor beta chain was captured by sequencing in a study of post-analysis software for immune sequencing data (dated by TCRdb to 2015 to 2017). With respect to the entire study: Disease courses on record covered relapsing-remitting, secondary progressive and progressive-relapsing multiple sclerosis, though some patients had no subtype annotation. The patient repertoires were set against about 12 previously published healthy control repertoires from donors whose ages ranged from about 6 to 25 years. A subset of samples was prepared in parallel using single-end sample barcoding, then pooled and co-amplified after Illumina adapter ligation.

Results the study describes overall, beyond this receptor: Direct clustering with F measure revealed strong co-clustering of samples prepared in the same batch, which led to a batch-effect correction. Normalized Chao1 diversity was significantly lower in multiple sclerosis patients than controls, suggesting substantial peripheral T-cell clonal expansion. Patients showed significantly higher frequencies than controls for a handful of TRBV segments, among them TRBV5-6, TRBV5-1 and TRBV20-1. The control group was slightly older than the multiple sclerosis patient group.

The sample holds a few counts of this clonotype. Its binding antigen is unknown. Base qualities were left out, and no much larger clone turns up one base away. Including cysteine and phenylalanine, the CDR3 has 15 amino acids. Left in the record is the CDR3 DNA by itself, 45 bases read in frame from the first base. Cut back by 3 bases and 1 base, the V and J ends lie 12 bases apart. To demonstrate the VDJtools post-analysis software, the study profiled TCR beta repertoires from the peripheral blood of about a dozen young patients with multiple sclerosis. The patients with multiple sclerosis were children and adolescents between roughly 6 and 17 years of age. Libraries came from PCR. The instrument given in TCRdb is Illumina HiSeq 2500. Unique molecular identifiers were incorporated into TCR beta cDNA libraries to reduce PCR and sequencing biases. Per 1 to 10 million input T cells, roughly 0.5 million cDNA molecules were obtained, such that each molecule approximated one T cell. Patient libraries were prepared and sequenced with the same protocol used for the earlier healthy control dataset. Samples belonging to the same batch were prepared together, multiplexed and sequenced on a shared HiSeq lane. Under the source paper's analysis protocol: Raw barcoded reads were processed with MIGEC, and single-read molecular identifier groups were discarded before consensus assembly and CDR3 extraction. Clonotype tables were post-analysed with VDJtools, normalizing diversity by down-sampling all datasets to the smallest sample size. Repertoire overlap clustering matched CDR3 amino acid but not nucleotide sequences to correct batch-related cross-sample contamination. The public reads were quality trimmed at Q25 with fastp and then assembled into clones with MiXCR by TCRdb, keeping productive beta chains. Under each unique CDR3 protein, matching rows form one entry showing the most common genes and DNA. It is TCRdb's table, rather than the study itself, that gives the V and J calls and clone size. Recorded for this sample are roughly 800,000 distinct CDR3 sequences; 53% of them occurred a single time. Roughly 4.4% of the sample is held by the ten biggest clonotypes.

This clonotype was sampled from a girl aged 5 to 17 with multiple sclerosis. Recombination joined TRBV12-3 or TRBV12-4 with TRBJ1-1, with an unclear D gene assignment. Sequenced sample: blood. The DNA sequence is given as TGTGCCAGCAGTTTTTTCGTAACTGGGAACACTGAAGCTTTCTTT. Its translation reads: CASSFFVTGNTEAFF.